Below, 25 T cell receptor beta chains from the same sample are listed, as sequenced in a study of cytomegalovirus exposure and HLA in healthy donors. 60 Vbeta and 13 Jbeta primers were used in PCR. TCRdb's copy holds only in-frame clones and misses some; the assay was immunoSEQ multiplex PCR. The sample contains some 160,000 clones, around four fifths of which appear only once. Sequencing was done on a sample of PBMCs. The source of these receptors is a woman aged 25 to 39 in good health and CMV-seronegative.

The chain is built from TRBV5-1 and TRBJ2-7, with 11 bases matching TRBD1. The junction had 5 bases not matched to a gene; V was cut back by 2 bases and J by 4 bases. The CDR3 has 15 residues. CDR1 SGHRS and CDR2 YFSETQ come from the germline V gene. This CDR3 reads CASSFGGQGGYEQYF. The CDR3 bases are TGCGCCAGCAGCTTTGGGGGACAGGGGGGGTACGAGCAGTACTTC. Full variable domain (outside the CDR3, taken from reference TRBV5-1 and TRBJ2-7): KAGVTQTPRYLIKTRGQQVTLSCSPISGHRSVSWYQQTPGQGLQFLFEYFSETQRNKGNFPGRFSGRQFSNSRSEMNVSTLELGDSALYLCASSFGGQGGYEQYFGPGTRLTVT.

This chain joins TRBV19 and TRBJ1-2; D is possibly TRBD1 (6 bases). Germline assignment: CDR1 LNHDA and CDR2 SQIVND (reference sequence). The ends were cut back, 1 base at V and 4 bases at J, with 16 bases in the middle. The CDR3 sequence is 16 residues long. The CDR3 spells CASSIAAGARGYGYTF. The CDR3 nucleotides are TGTGCCAGTAGTATAGCGGCAGGGGCTAGGGGCTATGGCTACACCTTC. Full variable domain (rest looked up from reference TRBV19 and TRBJ1-2): DGGITQSPKYLFRKEGQNVTLSCEQNLNHDAMYWYRQDPGQGLRLIYYSQIVNDFQKGDIAEGYSVSREKKESFPLTVTSAQKNPTAFYLCASSIAAGARGYGYTFGSGTRLTVV.

Only a few counts were recorded for this clone. The J gene is TRBJ2-5, the V gene TRBV2, with a weak D call TRBD2 (6 bases). Trimming pared 2 bases from V and 3 bases from J, leaving 10 bases between. The CDR3 runs 14 residues. CDR1 SNHLY and CDR2 FYNNEI come from the germline V gene. The CDR3 protein is CASSEPASEETQYF. The CDR3 DNA sequence: TGTGCCAGCAGTGAACCGGCTAGCGAAGAGACCCAGTACTTC.

The table lists this clone with a few counts. The chain couples TRBV6-1 to TRBJ1-3; 9 nucleotides agree with TRBD1. Germline V gene data show CDR1 as MNHNS and CDR2 as SASEGT. There are 16 residues in the CDR3. V was pared by 3 bases and J by 8 bases, with 11 bases of the junction left unmatched. The CDR3 region is CASSEQPGQGLDTIYF. CDR3 in DNA: TGTGCCAGCAGTGAGCAGCCGGGACAGGGTTTGGACACCATATATTTT.

The chain is built from TRBV4-2 and TRBJ2-3; TRBD2 might be the D (7 bases). This CDR3 region has 18 residues. Trimming took 0 bases from V and 2 from J, leaving 18 bases between them. Germline assignment: CDR1 LGHNA and CDR2 YNFKEQ. CDR3 in DNA: TGTGCCAGCAGCCAAGAACCCACGGGGCGGGGGCCCACAGATACGCAGTATTTT. Encoded protein: CASSQEPTGRGPTDTQYF.

The chain links TRBV13 to TRBJ2-3; 8 bases agree with TRBD2. This CDR3 contains 17 residues. V gave up 5 bases and J gave up 6 bases; unmatched junction bases: 16. Looked up from germline, CDR1 is PRHDT and CDR2 is FYEKMQ (reference sequence). As DNA, the CDR3 is TGTGCCAGCAGCGCCCGGGGGCGGGGGGCCGCCGGGGATACGCAGTATTTT. Its protein product is CASSARGRGAAGDTQYF.

The chain has TRBV4-1 and TRBJ1-5, with 7 positions matching TRBD1. The CDR3 is 18 residues long. Germline V lookup: CDR1 MGHRA, CDR2 YSYEKL. The J segment lost 2 bases and the V segment lost 4 bases, leaving 14 bases of the junction unmatched. The CDR3 spells CASSPSSGQLGGNQPQHF. CDR3 sequence (DNA): TGCGCCAGCAGCCCAAGTTCGGGACAGCTTGGGGGCAATCAGCCCCAGCATTTT.

The chain uses TRBV6-6 and TRBJ1-1; maybe TRBD1 (5 bases). CDR3 length: 13 amino acids. Between the trimmed V and J ends, which lost 6 bases and 7 bases, there was a span of 15 bases. Germline CDR1 is MNHNY and CDR2 is SVGAGI (reference sequence). CDR3 loop: CASRGERGGEAFF. In DNA form, the CDR3 reads TGTGCCAGCAGGGGAGAGAGGGGAGGTGAAGCTTTCTTT.

The chain links TRBV7-2 to TRBJ2-2; 8 bases map to TRBD2. With V trimmed by 5 bases and J by 6 bases, 11 bases remained unmatched. The CDR3 spans 16 residues. Per germline, CDR1 SGHTA and CDR2 FQGNSA. The DNA for the CDR3 is TGTGCCAGCAGCACCCCCCTTCGGGGGGGCGCCGGGGAGCTGTTTTTT. This codes for CASSTPLRGGAGELFF.

J is TRBJ2-1 and V is TRBV9; 10 nucleotides agree with TRBD2. With 4 bases clipped from V and 6 bases from J, the junction kept 13 bases outside the gene matches. This CDR3 is 17 amino acids long. Germline CDR1 SGDLS, CDR2 YYNGEE. The CDR3 is CASSSRRAGGRVNEQFF. Here the CDR3 DNA reads TGTGCCAGCAGCTCCCGGCGAGCGGGGGGGCGGGTCAATGAGCAGTTCTTC. Drawing the rest from reference TRBV9 and TRBJ2-1, the complete variable domain is DSGVTQTPKHLITATGQRVTLRCSPRSGDLSVYWYQQSLDQGLQFLIQYYNGEERAKGNILERFSAQQFPDLHSELNLSSLELGDSALYFCASSSRRAGGRVNEQFFGPGTRLTVL.

The chain combines TRBV27 with TRBJ2-2, with TRBD1 as a possible D gene (6 bases). V gave up 5 bases and J gave up 5 bases, with 12 bases separating them. Germline V gene data show CDR1 as MNHEY and CDR2 as SMNVEV (reference sequence). The CDR3 consists of 14 residues. CDR3 protein: CASSQQGWTGELFF. CDR3 nucleotides: TGTGCCAGCAGTCAACAGGGATGGACCGGGGAGCTGTTTTTT.

This chain links TRBV7-3 with TRBJ2-7; 10 nucleotides match TRBD1. The V segment lost 2 bases and the J segment 3 bases; nucleotides outside the gene matches: 13. CDR1 is SGHTA and CDR2 is FQGTGA in the germline V gene. The CDR3 consists of 18 residues. The CDR3 protein is CASSLLTDGTGVNYEQYF. For the CDR3, the DNA is TGTGCCAGCAGCTTACTAACAGACGGGACAGGGGTAAACTACGAGCAGTACTTC. Drawing the rest from reference TRBV7-3 and TRBJ2-7, the complete variable domain is GAGVSQTPSNKVTEKGKYVELRCDPISGHTALYWYRQSLGQGPEFLIYFQGTGAADDSGLPNDRFFAVRPEGSVSTLKIQRTERGDSAVYLCASSLLTDGTGVNYEQYFGPGTRLTVT.

The chain recombines TRBV29-1 with TRBJ1-2; D gene ambiguous. The V and J ends lost 2 bases and 1 base respectively, with 8 bases between them. The length of the CDR3 is 13 residues. CDR1 and CDR2 (germline): SQVTM, ANQGSEA. The CDR3 coding sequence is TGCAGCGTTGAACCCTCCTTTAACTATGGCTACACCTTC. This encodes CSVEPSFNYGYTF.

This clone was seen a few times. The V gene is TRBV6-1, the J gene TRBJ1-1; TRBD1 agrees at 8 bases. The CDR3 spans 12 residues. With V trimmed by 10 bases and J by 4 bases, 5 bases remained unmatched. Germline V CDR1 and CDR2: MNHNS, SASEGT. As DNA, the CDR3 is TGTGCCACTACAACAGGGGGCACTGAAGCTTTCTTT. It is translated as CATTTGGTEAFF.

Note on this clone: At one end the junction does not follow the germline gene, possibly because of a read error. The chain uses TRBV7-9 and TRBJ1-6; D unresolved. The V gene's germline CDR1 is SEHNR and CDR2 FQNEAQ (reference sequence). CDR3 size: 16 residues. This CDR3 reads CSSSLRLGLTNSPLHF. The CDR3 region has the DNA TGTTCCAGCAGCTTAAGGTTGGGCCTAACTAATTCACCCCTCCACTTT.

This chain uses TRBV6-5 with TRBJ2-2; a weak D match, TRBD1 (5 bases). The CDR3 length is 16 residues. Germline values: CDR1 MNHEY, CDR2 SVGAGI. Trimming cost V 4 bases and J 1 base, with 13 bases left between them. The CDR3: CASSSFDSLNTGELFF. DNA for the CDR3: TGTGCCAGCAGTTCCTTCGACAGCTTGAACACCGGGGAGCTGTTTTTT.

This chain links TRBV30 with TRBJ1-1; D perhaps matches TRBD1 (6 bases). CDR3 length: 13 amino acids. V was shortened by 3 bases and J by 4 bases, with 12 bases between the two germline ends. The germline gives CDR1 GTSNPN, CDR2 SVGIG (reference sequence). CDR3 amino acids: CAWSRGGATEAFF. The CDR3 DNA sequence: TGTGCCTGGAGCCGAGGGGGGGCCACTGAAGCTTTCTTT.

The rearrangement uses TRBV10-3 and TRBJ2-7; 7 nucleotides line up with TRBD2. Germline assignment: CDR1 ENHRY and CDR2 SYGVKD. The junction had 12 bases not matched to a gene; V was cut back by 7 bases and J by 0 bases. CDR3 length equals 16 residues. This CDR3 reads CAITGGPSGPSYEQYF. In DNA, the CDR3 is TGTGCCATCACGGGAGGTCCGTCCGGGCCCTCCTACGAGCAGTACTTC.

This chain uses TRBV7-2 with TRBJ2-3; the D gene is possibly TRBD2 (7 bases). Germline assignment: CDR1 SGHTA and CDR2 FQGNSA. The germline V and J ends were trimmed by 1 base and 0 bases, with 20 bases remaining between them. The CDR3 is 19 amino acids. In DNA form, the CDR3 reads TGTGCCAGCAGCTTAGAGGGGGGGGGATTCGCGCGTAGCACAGATACGCAGTATTTT. Its translation is CASSLEGGGFARSTDTQYF.

CDR3 sequence (DNA): TGTGCCAGCTCACACGGACAGGGGAAGGACGAGCAGTACTTC. As protein: CASSHGQGKDEQYF. The V and J genes are TRBV18 and TRBJ2-7; 9 nucleotides match TRBD1. The V and J ends lost 4 bases and 5 bases, in that order; junction bases with no gene match: 6. Germline CDR1 is KGHSH and CDR2 is LQKENI. This CDR3 is 14 amino acids long.

This clone was seen a few times. The rearrangement links TRBV27 to TRBJ2-7; perhaps TRBD2 as D (7 bases). The CDR3 covers 15 residues. Trimming cost V 0 bases and J 2 bases, with 11 bases left between them. Germline values: CDR1 MNHEY, CDR2 SMNVEV (reference sequence). The DNA of the CDR3 is TGTGCCAGCAGTTTATCTCCGGGGGGCCCCTACGAGCAGTACTTC. Its protein product is CASSLSPGGPYEQYF.

This chain joins TRBV6-5 and TRBJ1-5; D remains unclear. Germline V gives CDR1 MNHEY, CDR2 SVGAGI. CDR3 length: 14 residues. Trimming took off 5 bases at V and 0 bases at J, with 8 bases between the two ends. The chain's CDR3 is CASSDIDSNQPQHF. The DNA for the CDR3 is TGTGCCAGCAGTGACATCGATAGCAATCAGCCCCAGCATTTT.

The chain is built from TRBV4-1 and TRBJ2-5, with D perhaps TRBD2 (5 bases). V was shortened by 1 base and J by 2 bases, with 8 bases between the two germline ends. The CDR3 loop spans 14 amino acids. Germline loops: CDR1 MGHRA, CDR2 YSYEKL. The CDR3 loop is CASSQVGIQETQYF. CDR3 DNA: TGCGCCAGCAGCCAAGTCGGGATACAAGAGACCCAGTACTTC.

In this sample, this clone turned up a few times. The gene calls are TRBV5-1 and TRBJ1-3; 8 positions match TRBD1. The CDR3 contains 14 residues. Trimming at V came to 3 bases and at J to 6 bases, leaving 5 bases not matched to a gene. Germline V gives CDR1 SGHRS, CDR2 YFSETQ. Written as DNA, the CDR3 is TGCGCCAGCAGCTCAGGGGGCGCCTCAAACACCATATATTTT. It yields the protein CASSSGGASNTIYF. The variable domain in full, with the rest retrieved from reference TRBV5-1 and TRBJ1-3, is KAGVTQTPRYLIKTRGQQVTLSCSPISGHRSVSWYQQTPGQGLQFLFEYFSETQRNKGNFPGRFSGRQFSNSRSEMNVSTLELGDSALYLCASSSGGASNTIYFGEGSWLTVV.

V usage is TRBV18 and J usage is TRBJ2-7; 9 nucleotides line up with TRBD1. The CDR3 consists of 14 residues. Unmatched junction bases numbered 3, after V lost 3 bases and J lost 3 bases. CDR1 is KGHSH and CDR2 is LQKENI in the germline V gene. CDR3 coding DNA: TGTGCCAGCTCACCGGACAGGGGCCTCTACGAGCAGTACTTC. This sequence encodes CASSPDRGLYEQYF.